One sample yielded the 28 T cell receptor beta chains listed below, sequenced in a study of T cell responses to AZD1222 COVID-19 vaccine. The data were produced by immunoSEQ multiplex PCR, yet TCRdb's version contains in-frame clones alone and is incomplete. The sample yields under 95,000 clones, roughly 89% seen once. This sample comprised peripheral blood, obtained on day 0 of AZD1222 vaccination. These TCRs come from an adult in good health.

The chain has TRBV18 and TRBJ2-7; weak D call: TRBD1 (7 bases). The length of the CDR3 is 12 residues. V was shortened by 6 bases and J by 5 bases, with 11 bases between the two germline ends. Looked up from germline, CDR1 is KGHSH and CDR2 is LQKENI. The CDR3 DNA reads as TGTGCCAGCTCGTCAGGGGGGAACGAGCAGTACTTC. Protein sequence: CASSSGGNEQYF. The variable domain in full, with the rest retrieved from reference TRBV18 and TRBJ2-7, is NAGVMQNPRHLVRRRGQEARLRCSPMKGHSHVYWYRQLPEEGLKFMVYLQKENIIDESGMPKERFSAEFPKEGPSILRIQQVVRGDSAAYFCASSSGGNEQYFGPGTRLTVT.

The chain has TRBV5-5 and TRBJ1-5, with D possibly being TRBD1 (5 bases). V dropped 1 base and J dropped 6 bases, with 14 bases sitting between them. The CDR3 contains 15 residues. Germline CDR1 SGHKS, CDR2 YYEKEE (reference sequence). The CDR3 DNA reads as TGTGCCAGCAGCTTGAGGCAACAGGAAGGTCAGCCCCAGCATTTT. Its translation: CASSLRQQEGQPQHF.

CDR3 amino acids: CASSALGQFQETQYF. CDR3 nucleotide sequence: TGTGCCAGCAGCGCCCTGGGACAGTTCCAAGAGACCCAGTACTTC. This rearrangement joins TRBV9 to TRBJ2-5; the match to TRBD1 covers 7 bases. The ends lost 3 bases at V and 1 base at J; junction bases unmatched: 6. The germline V gene encodes CDR1 SGDLS and CDR2 YYNGEE. CDR3 size: 15 residues.

Note on this clone: A read error may account for a junction end that differs from germline. The J gene is TRBJ2-2, the V gene TRBV7-7; TRBD1 is a possible D gene (7 bases). Germline CDR1 reads SSHAT; CDR2 reads FNYEAQ (reference sequence). The CDR3 has 17 residues. CDR3 protein: CASSPLAGGMNTGELFF. The CDR3 nucleotides are TGTGCTAGCAGCCCCCTAGCAGGGGGGATGAACACCGGGGAGCTGTTTTTT.

This clone was seen only once. In DNA, the CDR3 is TGTGCCAGCAGTCCTATTGGATGGACCCTCCAAGAGACCCAGTACTTC. Its protein product is CASSPIGWTLQETQYF. V and J are TRBV5-8 and TRBJ2-5; D call uncertain. Per the germline V gene, CDR1 is SGHTS and CDR2 is YDEGEE. This CDR3 contains 16 residues. Between the trimmed V and J ends, which lost 5 bases and 1 base, there was a span of 18 bases.

This rearrangement joins TRBV12-5 to TRBJ1-3; D unresolved. The CDR3 is 13 residues long. V lost 7 bases, J lost 0 bases, and 7 bases lay in between. Germline V gene data show CDR1 as LGHNT and CDR2 as FRNRAP. CDR3 coding DNA: TGTGCTAGTGCAGAGAGCTCTGGAAACACCATATATTTT. Protein product: CASAESSGNTIYF.

This clone is a singleton in its sample. The gene calls are TRBV30 and TRBJ1-5; 8 nucleotides line up with TRBD1. Trimming removed 0 bases from V and 6 bases from J; junction bases left unmatched: 4. CDR3 size: 14 residues. The germline V gene encodes CDR1 GTSNPN and CDR2 SVGIG (reference sequence). CDR3 region: CAWSVQGGGQPQHF. The CDR3 bases are TGTGCCTGGAGTGTACAGGGGGGCGGTCAGCCCCAGCATTTT.

Here the CDR3 reads CASSASTVNTEAFF. CDR3 DNA sequence: TGTGCCAGCAGCGCCTCGACAGTGAACACTGAAGCTTTCTTT. The chain has TRBV5-4 and TRBJ1-1, with D perhaps TRBD1 (5 bases). Germline V gene data show CDR1 as SGHNT and CDR2 as YYREEE (reference sequence). V dropped 4 bases and J dropped 0 bases, with 10 bases sitting between them. This CDR3 spans 14 amino acids.

V usage is TRBV5-4 and J usage is TRBJ2-7, with 7 bases that match TRBD2. Germline loops: CDR1 SGHNT, CDR2 YYREEE (reference sequence). This CDR3 is built from 14 residues. The J segment lost 5 bases and the V segment lost 0 bases, leaving 5 bases of the junction unmatched. CDR3 residues: CASSLVGTMNEQYF. DNA of the CDR3: TGTGCCAGCAGCTTGGTTGGGACTATGAACGAGCAGTACTTC.

The chain couples TRBV24-1 to TRBJ2-4; 9 bases map to TRBD1. Germline V CDR1 and CDR2: KGHDR, SFDVKD. The CDR3 covers 15 residues. Trimming removed 4 bases from V and 8 bases from J; junction bases left unmatched: 8. The CDR3 reads CATSEAGTGRDIQYF. The CDR3 bases are TGTGCCACCAGTGAGGCCGGGACAGGGAGAGACATTCAGTACTTC.

The chain links TRBV18 to TRBJ1-5; D might be TRBD1 (5 bases). V was shortened by 8 bases and J by 7 bases, with 15 bases between the two germline ends. Germline CDR1 reads KGHSH; CDR2 reads LQKENI. This CDR3 has 13 amino acids. CDR3 in DNA: TGTGCCAGCACCCAGGGCGGTAACCAGCCCCAGCATTTT. Its protein product is CASTQGGNQPQHF.

This rearrangement joins TRBV19 to TRBJ2-7; no definite D call. There are 11 residues in the CDR3. Between the trimmed V and J ends, which lost 4 bases and 4 bases, there was a span of 5 bases. Germline V gives CDR1 LNHDA, CDR2 SQIVND (reference sequence). The CDR3 sequence: CASSTKYEQYF. CDR3 in DNA: TGTGCCAGTAGTACGAAATACGAGCAGTACTTC.

This chain joins TRBV21-1 and TRBJ2-1. TRBV21-1 counts as a pseudogene. The CDR3 has 18 amino acids. The CDR3 loop reads CASSKGSFASFSYNEQFF. The CDR3 nucleotides read TGTGCCAGCAGCAAAGGGTCCTTTGCAAGTTTCTCCTACAATGAGCAGTTCTTC.

Concerning this clone: Other DNA sequences in this specimen translate into the identical CDR3. The chain recombines TRBV6-5 with TRBJ1-6, with a weak D call TRBD1 (6 bases). This CDR3 has 15 residues. Trimming left V 0 bases short and J 7 bases short, with 10 bases between. Germline V gives CDR1 MNHEY, CDR2 SVGAGI. This CDR3 is CASSYSYRDNSPLHF. CDR3 DNA sequence: TGTGCCAGCAGTTACTCGTACAGGGACAATTCACCCCTCCACTTT.

The chain is built from TRBV10-3 and TRBJ1-4; no clear D gene. The germline V and J ends were trimmed by 4 bases and 3 bases, with 6 bases remaining between them. CDR3 length: 13 amino acids. Germline assignment: CDR1 ENHRY and CDR2 SYGVKD. CDR3 sequence: CAISGSANEKLFF. The CDR3 DNA reads TGTGCCATCAGTGGGTCCGCTAATGAAAAACTGTTTTTT.

The V call is TRBV7-9, the J call TRBJ1-1, with D unclear. Germline V gene lookup returns CDR1 SEHNR and CDR2 FQNEAQ (reference sequence). This CDR3 has 15 residues. Trimming removed 2 bases from V and 6 bases from J, with 16 bases in between. CDR3 in DNA: TGTGCCAGCAGCTTAACGGCGGCGAAAGGTTCTGAAGCTTTCTTT. This encodes CASSLTAAKGSEAFF.

V gene TRBV23-1 combines with J gene TRBJ2-3; 8 bases fit TRBD2. TRBV23-1 is known as an ORF, though its function is uncertain. V was clipped by 6 bases and J by 9 bases; unmatched bases: 5. CDR3 size: 12 residues. The DNA of the CDR3 is TGCGCCAGCAGGACTAGCGCTCGGACGCAGTATTTT. Translated, it gives CASRTSARTQYF.

V gene TRBV5-1 combines with J gene TRBJ2-5; 10 bases agree with TRBD1. The V and J ends lost 1 base and 5 bases, in that order; junction bases with no gene match: 14. The CDR3 sequence is 18 residues long. CDR1 is SGHRS and CDR2 is YFSETQ in the germline V gene. CDR3 residues: CASSLSLRQGASGETQYF. For the CDR3, the DNA is TGCGCCAGCAGCTTGTCCCTCCGACAGGGGGCAAGCGGGGAGACCCAGTACTTC. Complete variable domain (other parts from reference TRBV5-1 and TRBJ2-5): KAGVTQTPRYLIKTRGQQVTLSCSPISGHRSVSWYQQTPGQGLQFLFEYFSETQRNKGNFPGRFSGRQFSNSRSEMNVSTLELGDSALYLCASSLSLRQGASGETQYFGPGTRLLVL.

The chain carries TRBV5-5 and TRBJ1-2; no definite D call. This CDR3 has 13 amino acids. Per germline, CDR1 SGHKS and CDR2 YYEKEE (reference sequence). V lost 2 bases, J lost 9 bases, and 14 bases lay in between. The CDR3 DNA sequence: TGTGCCAGCAGCTTTGAGGGAATGCTAAGCTACACCTTC. Amino acid sequence: CASSFEGMLSYTF.

The rearrangement links TRBV5-1 to TRBJ2-7, with TRBD1 matching 8 bases. The trim removed 3 bases at V and 4 bases at J, leaving 12 bases unmatched. This CDR3 is 16 amino acids long. Per germline, CDR1 SGHRS and CDR2 YFSETQ. This chain's CDR3 is CASSWGALTGDYEQYF. In DNA form, the CDR3 reads TGCGCCAGCAGCTGGGGTGCGTTGACAGGGGATTACGAGCAGTACTTC.

The chain joins TRBV7-9 to TRBJ2-7; 7 bases line up with TRBD1. The CDR3 has 14 residues. Per the germline V gene, CDR1 is SEHNR and CDR2 is FQNEAQ (reference sequence). The V and J ends lost 6 bases and 5 bases, in that order; junction bases with no gene match: 10. The CDR3 DNA is TGTGCCAGCAGTCGCCAGGGGGAGAGCGACGAGCAGTACTTC. Residues: CASSRQGESDEQYF.

This sequence joins TRBV5-1 and TRBJ1-2; 7 nucleotides line up with TRBD1. CDR3 length: 14 amino acids. J lost 6 bases, V lost 4 bases, and 9 bases had no gene match. The germline gives CDR1 SGHRS, CDR2 YFSETQ. The DNA for the CDR3 is TGCGCCAGCAGCCGAGCTACAGGGGCGGATGGCTACACCTTC. It is translated as CASSRATGADGYTF.

The V gene is TRBV13, the J gene TRBJ2-7; D is uncertain. The V end was cut by 1 base, the J end by 3 bases, with 10 bases between. CDR3 length: 14 residues. CDR1 is PRHDT, CDR2 FYEKMQ, per germline (reference sequence). In DNA form, the CDR3 reads TGTGCCAGCAGCTTAGACGTTGATGGCTACGAGCAGTACTTC. It specifies CASSLDVDGYEQYF.

V is TRBV6-1 and J is TRBJ1-6; 7 bases align to TRBD1. Germline CDR1 and CDR2: MNHNS and SASEGT. The V and J ends lost 2 bases and 11 bases, in that order; junction bases with no gene match: 9. CDR3 length equals 15 residues. CDR3 in DNA: TGTGCCAGCAGTGAACCGACAGGGTTAGGCCCACCCCTCCACTTT. Its translation is CASSEPTGLGPPLHF.

The chain combines TRBV9 with TRBJ1-1, with D perhaps TRBD1 (6 bases). The germline CDR1 and CDR2 sequences are SGDLS and YYNGEE. V was trimmed by 4 bases and J by 1 base, leaving 14 bases between them. The CDR3 contains 15 residues. For the CDR3, the DNA is TGTGCCAGCAGCCCCACAGGGAGAGGGAACACTGAAGCTTTCTTT. Its translation is CASSPTGRGNTEAFF.

The chain carries TRBV6-5 and TRBJ2-3; D not resolved. This CDR3 region has 13 residues. Germline CDR1 is MNHEY and CDR2 is SVGAGI. Deletions cut 5 bases from V and 11 bases from J, with 17 bases between. CDR3 region: CASSHGPPSGQYF. Written as DNA, the CDR3 is TGTGCCAGCAGTCATGGACCTCCCTCCGGGCAGTATTTT.

CDR3 sequence (DNA): TGTGCCAGTAGTATCGACAGGGGGGATACGCAGTATTTT. Translated: CASSIDRGDTQYF. The chain recombines TRBV19 with TRBJ2-3, with 9 nucleotides matching TRBD1. The CDR3 length is 13 residues. V was clipped by 3 bases and J by 6 bases; unmatched bases: 1. In germline, CDR1 is LNHDA, CDR2 SQIVND (reference sequence).

This chain connects TRBV7-8 to TRBJ1-4, with TRBD1 identical over 10 bases. Germline V gene lookup returns CDR1 SGHVS and CDR2 FQNEAQ. V lost 1 base and J lost 3; bases outside the gene matches: 5. The CDR3 spans 17 residues. The CDR3 bases are TGTGCCAGCAGCTTAGTGGACAGGGGGAGGTCTAATGAAAAACTGTTTTTT. Its translation: CASSLVDRGRSNEKLFF.